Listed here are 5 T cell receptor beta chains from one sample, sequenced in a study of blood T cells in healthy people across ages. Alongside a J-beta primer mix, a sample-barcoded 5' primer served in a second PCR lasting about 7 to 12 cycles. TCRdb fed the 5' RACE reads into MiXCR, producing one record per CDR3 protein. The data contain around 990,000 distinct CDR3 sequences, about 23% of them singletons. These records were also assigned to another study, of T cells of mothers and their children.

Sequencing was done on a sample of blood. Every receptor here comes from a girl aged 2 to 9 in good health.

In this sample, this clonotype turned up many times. As DNA, the CDR3 is TGTGCCACCAGCAGAGGCTCAGGACAGACAGATACGCAGTATTTT. It is translated as CATSRGSGQTDTQYF. The chain uses TRBV15 and TRBJ2-3; TRBD1 is a possible D gene (6 bases). The CDR3 loop spans 15 amino acids. Trimming took 1 base from V and 3 from J, leaving 11 bases between them. From germline, CDR1 is LNHNV and CDR2 YYDKDF (reference sequence).

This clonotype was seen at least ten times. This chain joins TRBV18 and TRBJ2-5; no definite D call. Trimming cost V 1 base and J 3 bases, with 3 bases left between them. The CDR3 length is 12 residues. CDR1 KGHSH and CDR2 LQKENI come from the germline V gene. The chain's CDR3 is CASSPREETQYF. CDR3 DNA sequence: TGTGCCAGCTCACCACGAGAAGAGACCCAGTACTTC.

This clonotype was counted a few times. CDR3 bases: TGCGCCACCAAGCGGGGCACCGGGGAGCTGTTTTTT. This encodes CATKRGTGELFF. The rearrangement links TRBV5-1 to TRBJ2-2; TRBD2 agrees at 7 bases. J lost 4 bases, V lost 9 bases, and 3 bases had no gene match. Germline V gives CDR1 SGHRS, CDR2 YFSETQ. The length of the CDR3 is 12 residues.

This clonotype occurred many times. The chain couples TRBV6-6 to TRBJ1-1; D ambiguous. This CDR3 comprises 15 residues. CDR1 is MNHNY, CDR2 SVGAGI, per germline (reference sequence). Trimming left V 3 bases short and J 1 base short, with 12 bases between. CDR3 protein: CASSYEGGRNTEAFF. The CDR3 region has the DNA TGTGCCAGCAGTTATGAGGGAGGGAGGAACACTGAAGCTTTCTTT.

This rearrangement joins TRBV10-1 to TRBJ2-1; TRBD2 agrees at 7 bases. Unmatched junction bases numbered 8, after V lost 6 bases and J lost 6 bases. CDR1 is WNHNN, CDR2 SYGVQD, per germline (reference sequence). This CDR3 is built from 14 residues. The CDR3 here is CASSSGGFGNEQFF. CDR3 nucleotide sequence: TGCGCCAGCAGCTCCGGGGGGTTTGGCAATGAGCAGTTCTTC.